This T cell receptor (beta chain) was recorded in a study of T cells in localized non-small cell lung cancer. Study results and caveats: Of the tissues analyzed, uninvolved adjacent lung showed maximal T cell clonality, greater than tumor. Researchers found a median approximately 50 of the top 100 tumor clones in adjacent lung. Without multi-region sequencing, intratumor heterogeneity could not be excluded. The study linked higher blood T cell density to longer overall survival.

Libraries were prepared by immunoSEQ multiplex PCR; TCRdb keeps only in-frame clonotypes and omits some of them. The table lists some 7,000 clones, 23% of them singletons. Regarding this clone: Its matching antigen is unknown.

This CDR3 has 16 residues. The V end lost 0 bases, the J end lost 4 bases, and 13 bases lay between the germline ends. Germline CDR1 and CDR2: MNHGY and SAAAGT. The sequence came from a man between 40 and 70 years old with stage III squamous cell lung carcinoma. The chain carries TRBV6-8 and TRBJ1-3; a weak D match, TRBD1 (6 bases). Sequences were derived from lung tumor tissue, sampled before any cancer treatment. CDR3 amino acids: CASSYSKQGLGNTIYF. As DNA, the CDR3 is TGTGCCAGCAGTTACTCGAAACAGGGACTCGGAAACACCATATATTTT.